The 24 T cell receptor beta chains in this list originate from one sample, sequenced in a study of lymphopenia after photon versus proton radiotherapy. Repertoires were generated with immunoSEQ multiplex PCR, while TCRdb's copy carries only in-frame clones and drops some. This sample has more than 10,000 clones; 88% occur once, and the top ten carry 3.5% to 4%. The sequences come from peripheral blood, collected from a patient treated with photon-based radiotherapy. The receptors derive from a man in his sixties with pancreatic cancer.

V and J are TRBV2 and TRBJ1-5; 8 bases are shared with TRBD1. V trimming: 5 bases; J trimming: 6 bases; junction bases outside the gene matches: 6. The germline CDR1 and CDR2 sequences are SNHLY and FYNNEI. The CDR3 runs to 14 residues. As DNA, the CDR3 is TGTGCCAGCAGTTTTGACAGGGGAGCTCAGCCCCAGCATTTT. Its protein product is CASSFDRGAQPQHF.

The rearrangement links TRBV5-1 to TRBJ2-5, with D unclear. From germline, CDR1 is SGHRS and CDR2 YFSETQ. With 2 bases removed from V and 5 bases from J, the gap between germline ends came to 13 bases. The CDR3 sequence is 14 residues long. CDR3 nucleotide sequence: TGCGCCAGCAGCTTCAACTCGGAGACTGAGACCCAGTACTTC. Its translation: CASSFNSETETQYF.

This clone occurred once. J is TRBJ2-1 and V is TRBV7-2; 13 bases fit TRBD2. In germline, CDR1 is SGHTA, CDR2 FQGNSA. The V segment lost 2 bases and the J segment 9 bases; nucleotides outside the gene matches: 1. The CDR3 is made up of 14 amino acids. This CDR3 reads CASSLRTSGGEQFF. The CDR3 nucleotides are TGTGCCAGCAGCTTACGGACTAGCGGGGGTGAGCAGTTCTTC.

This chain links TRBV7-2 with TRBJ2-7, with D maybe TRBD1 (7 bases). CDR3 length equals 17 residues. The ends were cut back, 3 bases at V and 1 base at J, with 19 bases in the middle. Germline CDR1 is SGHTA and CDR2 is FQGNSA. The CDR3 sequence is CASSFTGGQFRSYEQYF. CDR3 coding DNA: TGTGCCAGCAGCTTTACCGGGGGACAGTTCAGATCCTACGAGCAGTACTTC.

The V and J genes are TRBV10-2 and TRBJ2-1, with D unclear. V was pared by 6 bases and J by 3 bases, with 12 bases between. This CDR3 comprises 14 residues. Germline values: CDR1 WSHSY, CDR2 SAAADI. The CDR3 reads CASRSDLIYNEQFF. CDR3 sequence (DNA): TGCGCCAGCAGGTCCGATCTAATCTACAATGAGCAGTTCTTC.

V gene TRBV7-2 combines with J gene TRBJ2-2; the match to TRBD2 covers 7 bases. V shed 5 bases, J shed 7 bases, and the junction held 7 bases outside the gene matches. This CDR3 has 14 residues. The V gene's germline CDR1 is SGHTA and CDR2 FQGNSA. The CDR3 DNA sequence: TGTGCCAGCAGCCTGGGGGGGTTTAGCGGGGAGCTGTTTTTT. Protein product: CASSLGGFSGELFF.

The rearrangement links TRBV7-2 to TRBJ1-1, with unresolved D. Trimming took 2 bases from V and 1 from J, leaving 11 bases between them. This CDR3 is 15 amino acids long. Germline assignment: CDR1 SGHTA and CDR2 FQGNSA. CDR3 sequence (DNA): TGTGCCAGCAGCTTATCTCCCCAGCAGAACACTGAAGCTTTCTTT. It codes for CASSLSPQQNTEAFF.

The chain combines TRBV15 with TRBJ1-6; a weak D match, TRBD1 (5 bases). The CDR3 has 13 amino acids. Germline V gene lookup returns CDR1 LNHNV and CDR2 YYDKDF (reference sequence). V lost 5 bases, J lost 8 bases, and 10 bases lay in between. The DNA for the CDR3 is TGTGCCACCAGCCCCGAGGGGTATTCACCCCTCCACTTT. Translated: CATSPEGYSPLHF.

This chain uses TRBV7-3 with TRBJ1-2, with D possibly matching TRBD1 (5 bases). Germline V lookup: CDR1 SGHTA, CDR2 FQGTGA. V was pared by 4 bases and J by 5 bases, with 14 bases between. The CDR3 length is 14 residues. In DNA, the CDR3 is TGTGCCAGCAGCTCCTCCGGGACCGATTATGGCTACACCTTC. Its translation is CASSSSGTDYGYTF.

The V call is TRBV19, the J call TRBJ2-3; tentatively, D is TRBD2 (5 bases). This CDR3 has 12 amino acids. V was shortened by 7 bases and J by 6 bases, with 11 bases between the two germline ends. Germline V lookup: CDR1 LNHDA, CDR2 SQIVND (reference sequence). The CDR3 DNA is TGTGCCAGTAACAATCCGGGGGATACGCAGTATTTT. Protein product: CASNNPGDTQYF.

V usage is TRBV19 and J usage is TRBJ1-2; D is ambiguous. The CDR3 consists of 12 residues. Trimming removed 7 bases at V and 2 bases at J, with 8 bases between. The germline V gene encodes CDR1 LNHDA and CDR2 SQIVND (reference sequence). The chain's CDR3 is CASNPGNYGYTF. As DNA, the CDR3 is TGTGCCAGTAATCCCGGGAACTATGGCTACACCTTC.

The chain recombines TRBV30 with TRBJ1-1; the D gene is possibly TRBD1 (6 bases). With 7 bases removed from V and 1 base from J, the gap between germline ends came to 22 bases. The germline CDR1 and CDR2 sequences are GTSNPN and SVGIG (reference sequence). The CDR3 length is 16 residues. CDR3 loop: CAFFKPGHWGNTEAFF. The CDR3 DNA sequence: TGTGCCTTCTTTAAACCGGGACATTGGGGGAACACTGAAGCTTTCTTT.

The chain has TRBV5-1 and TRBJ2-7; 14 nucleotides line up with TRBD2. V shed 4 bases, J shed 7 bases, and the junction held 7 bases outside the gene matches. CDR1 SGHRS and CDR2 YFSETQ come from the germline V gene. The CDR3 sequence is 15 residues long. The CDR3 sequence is CASSPRLAGGREQYF. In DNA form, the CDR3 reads TGCGCCAGCAGCCCTCGACTAGCGGGGGGGCGAGAGCAGTACTTC.

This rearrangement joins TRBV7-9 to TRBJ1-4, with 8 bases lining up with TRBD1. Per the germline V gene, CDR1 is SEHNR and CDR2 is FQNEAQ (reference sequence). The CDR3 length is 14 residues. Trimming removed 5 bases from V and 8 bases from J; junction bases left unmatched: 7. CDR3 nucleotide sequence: TGTGCCAGCAGCCACGACAGGGGAGACGAAAAACTGTTTTTT. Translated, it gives CASSHDRGDEKLFF.

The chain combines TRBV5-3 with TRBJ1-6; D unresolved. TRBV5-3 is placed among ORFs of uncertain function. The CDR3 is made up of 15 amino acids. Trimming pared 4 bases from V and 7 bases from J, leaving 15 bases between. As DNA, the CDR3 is TGTGCCAGAAGCCTCCCCAGGCACCACAATTCACCCCTCCACTTT. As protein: CARSLPRHHNSPLHF.

CDR3 nucleotides: TGTGCCAGCAGCTTGCATCGAGTGACTAACTACGAGCAGTACTTC. As protein: CASSLHRVTNYEQYF. The chain couples TRBV5-8 to TRBJ2-7; possibly TRBD2 for D (5 bases). Trimming took 1 base from V and 3 from J, leaving 14 bases between them. Germline V CDR1 and CDR2: SGHTS, YDEGEE. This CDR3 region has 15 residues. The variable domain in full, with the rest retrieved from reference TRBV5-8 and TRBJ2-7, is EAGVTQSPTHLIKTRGQQATLRCSPISGHTSVYWYQQALGLGLQFLLWYDEGEERNRGNFPPRFSGRQFPNYSSELNVNALELEDSALYLCASSLHRVTNYEQYFGPGTRLTVT.

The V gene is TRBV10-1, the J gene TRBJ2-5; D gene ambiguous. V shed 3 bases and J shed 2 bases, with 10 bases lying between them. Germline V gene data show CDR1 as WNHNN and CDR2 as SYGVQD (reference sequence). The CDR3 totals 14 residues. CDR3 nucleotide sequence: TGCGCCAGCAGTGATAGGCAGCAGCAAGAGACCCAGTACTTC. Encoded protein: CASSDRQQQETQYF.

CDR3 region: CASSLTGAAYEQYF. CDR3 coding DNA: TGTGCCAGCAGCTTAACGGGGGCAGCCTACGAGCAGTACTTC. The chain employs TRBV7-2 and TRBJ2-7; perhaps D is TRBD1 or TRBD2 (6 bases each). V was trimmed by 2 bases and J by 2 bases, leaving 10 bases between them. CDR1 is SGHTA and CDR2 is FQGNSA in the germline V gene. This CDR3 contains 14 residues.

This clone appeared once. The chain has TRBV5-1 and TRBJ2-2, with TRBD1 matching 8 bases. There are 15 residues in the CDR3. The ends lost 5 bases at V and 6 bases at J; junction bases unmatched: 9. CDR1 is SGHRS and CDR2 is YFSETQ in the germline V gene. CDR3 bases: TGCGCCAGCAGTGACAGGGGAGGTGTCCCCGGGGAGCTGTTTTTT. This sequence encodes CASSDRGGVPGELFF.

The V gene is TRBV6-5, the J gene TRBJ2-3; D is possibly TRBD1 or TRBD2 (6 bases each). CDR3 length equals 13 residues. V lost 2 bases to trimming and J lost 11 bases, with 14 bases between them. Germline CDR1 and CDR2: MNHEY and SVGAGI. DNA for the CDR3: TGTGCCAGCAGTTACGGAGGGGGTTTGAGGCAGTATTTT. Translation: CASSYGGGLRQYF.

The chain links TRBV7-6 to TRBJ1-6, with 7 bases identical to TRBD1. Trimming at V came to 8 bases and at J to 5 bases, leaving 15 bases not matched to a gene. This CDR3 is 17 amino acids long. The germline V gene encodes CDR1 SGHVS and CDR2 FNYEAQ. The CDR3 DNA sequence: TGTGCCAGCTCTTCCCGGCCAGGGGGACCGCATAATTCACCCCTCCACTTT. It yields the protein CASSSRPGGPHNSPLHF.

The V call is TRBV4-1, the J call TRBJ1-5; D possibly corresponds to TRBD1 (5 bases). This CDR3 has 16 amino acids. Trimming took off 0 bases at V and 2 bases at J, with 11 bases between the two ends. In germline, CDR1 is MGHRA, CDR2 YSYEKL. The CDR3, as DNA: TGCGCCAGCAGCCAAGAAGGGGTTGCGGGCAATCAGCCCCAGCATTTT. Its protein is CASSQEGVAGNQPQHF.

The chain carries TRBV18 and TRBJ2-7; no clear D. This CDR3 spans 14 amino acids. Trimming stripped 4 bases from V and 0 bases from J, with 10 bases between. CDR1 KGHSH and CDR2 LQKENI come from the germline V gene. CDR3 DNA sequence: TGTGCCAGCTCACTCCCAGTTAACTCCTACGAGCAGTACTTC. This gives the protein CASSLPVNSYEQYF.

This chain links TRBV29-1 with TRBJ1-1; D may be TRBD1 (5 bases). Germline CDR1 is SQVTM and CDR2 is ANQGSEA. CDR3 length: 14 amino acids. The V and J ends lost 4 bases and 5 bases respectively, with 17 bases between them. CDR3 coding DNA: TGCAGCGTTGCCCCAGGTGTGTGGGGGACTGAAGCTTTCTTT. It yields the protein CSVAPGVWGTEAFF.